This T cell receptor (beta chain) originates from a study of T cell repertoires in cytomegalovirus infection. Study-level background: Alongside well-studied HLA-B-restricted CMV epitopes, recently identified HLA-C-restricted CMV epitopes were also used.

TCRdb reanalysed the reads using MiXCR and keeps one entry per CDR3 protein. The sample lists some 800,000 distinct CDR3 sequences, around 29% occurring once. J was trimmed by 10 bases and V by 0 bases; bases with no gene match: 9. The CDR3 spans 15 residues. The germline V gene encodes CDR1 SGHTS and CDR2 YDEGEE. With respect to this clonotype: Its target is unknown.

Specimen: cultured CD8+ T cells from PBMCs, collected from culture after CMV antigen stimulation. The chain joins TRBV5-8 to TRBJ2-1; 8 bases agree with TRBD1. The sequence was obtained from a human donor in good health (CMV status not recorded). Some clones in this sample may be carry-over from other donors' samples. The CDR3: CASSLAGQVFGEQFF. DNA for the CDR3: TGTGCCAGCAGCTTGGCGGGACAGGTCTTTGGGGAGCAGTTCTTC.